These T cell receptor beta chains were read from a single sample in a study of T cell repertoires in cytomegalovirus infection. From the reads, TCRdb called clonotypes with MiXCR, one entry per CDR3 protein. The table records a few hundred thousand distinct CDR3 sequences, roughly 25% of them present only once. Their antigens remain unidentified. The sequenced sample was cultured PBMCs, obtained from culture after CMV antigen stimulation. These receptors all stem from a human donor in good health (CMV status not recorded). Some clones in this sample may be carry-over from other donors' samples. CDR3s include the opening cysteine and the closing phenylalanine or tryptophan. Fields, in order: D gene, V gene, clone size, J gene, CDR3 protein, CDR3 DNA. A D gene is named only where the DNA matches it firmly. Clone size appears in some rows only: once, few, many, or a class for an expanded clone.

D gene: NA; V gene: TRBV4-1; clone size: NA; J gene: TRBJ2-1; CDR3 protein: CASSQDSTTYNEQFF; CDR3 DNA: TGTGCCAGCAGCCAAGATTCGACCACCTACAATGAGCAGTTCTTC
D gene: TRBD2; V gene: TRBV7-9; clone size: NA; J gene: TRBJ2-2; CDR3 protein: CASSLDPGTRNAGELFF; CDR3 DNA: TGTGCCAGCAGCTTAGACCCCGGGACTAGGAACGCCGGGGAGCTGTTTTTT
D gene: NA; V gene: TRBV7-9; clone size: NA; J gene: TRBJ2-1; CDR3 protein: CASSSRGGLPLNEQFF; CDR3 DNA: TGTGCCAGCAGCTCGAGGGGGGGACTACCTCTCAATGAGCAGTTCTTC
D gene: TRBD2; V gene: TRBV12-3/TRBV12-4; clone size: NA; J gene: TRBJ2-2; CDR3 protein: CASSAPTRGRPSGELFF; CDR3 DNA: TGTGCCAGCAGCGCACCTACGCGCGGGAGGCCCTCCGGGGAGCTGTTTTTT
D gene: TRBD2; V gene: TRBV3-1; clone size: NA; J gene: TRBJ2-3; CDR3 protein: CASSPDGTSGSQDTQYF; CDR3 DNA: TGTGCCAGCAGCCCCGACGGGACTAGCGGGAGTCAAGATACGCAGTATTTT
D gene: TRBD1; V gene: TRBV28; clone size: few; J gene: TRBJ1-2; CDR3 protein: CASSNSPPRGTTFYGYTF; CDR3 DNA: TGTGCCAGCAGTAACTCGCCGCCCAGGGGGACTACTTTCTATGGCTACACCTTC
D gene: NA; V gene: TRBV12-3/TRBV12-4; clone size: NA; J gene: TRBJ1-5; CDR3 protein: CASKDRNQPQHF; CDR3 DNA: TGTGCCAGTAAAGACAGAAATCAGCCCCAGCATTTT
D gene: NA; V gene: TRBV6-2/TRBV6-3; clone size: once; J gene: TRBJ2-7; CDR3 protein: CASRGQRTSSYEQYF; CDR3 DNA: TGTGCCAGCAGAGGACAGAGGACAAGCTCCTACGAGCAGTACTTC
D gene: NA; V gene: TRBV6-2/TRBV6-3; clone size: NA; J gene: TRBJ2-1; CDR3 protein: CASSFRGLYNEQFF; CDR3 DNA: TGTGCCAGCAGTTTTAGGGGACTTTACAATGAGCAGTTCTTC
D gene: NA; V gene: TRBV7-2; clone size: NA; J gene: TRBJ1-2; CDR3 protein: CASRASYGYTF; CDR3 DNA: TGTGCCAGCAGGGCCAGCTATGGCTACACCTTC
D gene: NA; V gene: TRBV12-3/TRBV12-4; clone size: NA; J gene: TRBJ1-1; CDR3 protein: CASSLARGSTGNTEAFF; CDR3 DNA: TGTGCCAGCAGTTTAGCTCGGGGGTCAACGGGGAACACTGAAGCTTTCTTT
D gene: NA; V gene: TRBV19; clone size: few; J gene: TRBJ1-6; CDR3 protein: CASTLTGLRGDSPLHF; CDR3 DNA: TGTGCCAGTACCCTTACGGGTCTCCGCGGGGATTCACCCCTCCACTTT
D gene: TRBD1; V gene: TRBV10-3; clone size: NA; J gene: TRBJ1-1; CDR3 protein: CAIRPQGANTEAFF; CDR3 DNA: TGTGCCATCAGACCACAGGGGGCGAACACTGAAGCTTTTTTT
D gene: TRBD2; V gene: TRBV5-1; clone size: NA; J gene: TRBJ2-1; CDR3 protein: CASGRLAGGLDEQFF; CDR3 DNA: TGCGCCAGCGGTAGACTAGCGGGAGGTCTTGATGAGCAGTTCTTC
D gene: NA; V gene: TRBV3-1; clone size: few; J gene: TRBJ1-2; CDR3 protein: CASSQDRRGMGYTF; CDR3 DNA: TGTGCCAGCAGCCAAGATAGAAGAGGGATGGGCTACACCTTC
D gene: TRBD1; V gene: TRBV5-1; clone size: once; J gene: TRBJ1-2; CDR3 protein: CASSGGQGNGYTF; CDR3 DNA: TGCGCCAGCAGCGGGGGACAGGGAAATGGCTACACCTTC
D gene: TRBD2; V gene: TRBV6-2/TRBV6-3; clone size: NA; J gene: TRBJ2-3; CDR3 protein: CASSYLRGRATHTQYF; CDR3 DNA: TGTGCCAGCAGTTACCTCCGCGGGAGGGCCACCCATACGCAGTATTTT
D gene: NA; V gene: TRBV14; clone size: NA; J gene: TRBJ1-4; CDR3 protein: CASSQARGYNEKLFF; CDR3 DNA: TGTGCCAGCAGCCAAGCCCGGGGATATAATGAAAAACTGTTTTTT
D gene: NA; V gene: TRBV7-9; clone size: NA; J gene: TRBJ1-5; CDR3 protein: CASSRGGLGQPQHF; CDR3 DNA: TGTGCCAGCAGCCGGGGGGGGCTCGGTCAGCCCCAGCATTTT
D gene: NA; V gene: TRBV7-2; clone size: many; J gene: TRBJ2-7; CDR3 protein: CASSLVSVQYF; CDR3 DNA: TGTGCCAGCAGCTTAGTGTCAGTGCAGTACTTC
D gene: NA; V gene: TRBV6-6; clone size: few; J gene: TRBJ2-3; CDR3 protein: CASSSGLTSTDTQYF; CDR3 DNA: TGTGCCAGCAGTTCTGGGCTCACCAGCACAGATACGCAGTATTTT
D gene: NA; V gene: TRBV7-9; clone size: NA; J gene: TRBJ1-6; CDR3 protein: CASSPEGLGSPLHF; CDR3 DNA: TGTGCCAGCAGCCCCGAGGGACTTGGCTCACCCCTCCACTTT
D gene: TRBD1; V gene: TRBV19; clone size: few; J gene: TRBJ2-1; CDR3 protein: CASSMDRDFYNEQFF; CDR3 DNA: TGTGCCAGTAGTATGGACAGGGATTTCTACAATGAGCAGTTCTTC
D gene: TRBD1; V gene: TRBV7-8; clone size: NA; J gene: TRBJ2-2; CDR3 protein: CASRLQGPGTGELFF; CDR3 DNA: TGTGCCAGCAGATTACAGGGGCCAGGGACCGGGGAGCTGTTTTTT
D gene: TRBD2; V gene: TRBV4-2; clone size: NA; J gene: TRBJ2-7; CDR3 protein: CASSQTLRRTLPGLAGYEQYF; CDR3 DNA: TGTGCCAGCAGCCAGACCCTGAGGAGAACTCTACCCGGACTAGCGGGTTACGAGCAGTACTTC
D gene: NA; V gene: TRBV9; clone size: NA; J gene: TRBJ2-3; CDR3 protein: CASSVLAIDTQYF; CDR3 DNA: TGTGCCAGCAGCGTCTTAGCCATAGATACGCAGTATTTT
D gene: NA; V gene: TRBV12-3/TRBV12-4; clone size: many; J gene: TRBJ1-2; CDR3 protein: CASSPGTGDYGYTF; CDR3 DNA: TGTGCCAGCAGCCCCGGGACCGGGGACTATGGCTACACCTTC
D gene: TRBD1; V gene: TRBV7-8; clone size: NA; J gene: TRBJ1-2; CDR3 protein: CASSPRTGLNYGYTF; CDR3 DNA: TGTGCCAGCAGCCCTCGGACAGGGCTAAACTATGGCTACACCTTC
D gene: TRBD2; V gene: TRBV24-1; clone size: NA; J gene: TRBJ2-2; CDR3 protein: CATSDALAGVGELFF; CDR3 DNA: TGTGCCACCAGTGATGCGCTAGCGGGAGTCGGTGAGCTGTTTTTT
D gene: TRBD2; V gene: TRBV19; clone size: once; J gene: TRBJ2-5; CDR3 protein: CASSVSGSVETQYF; CDR3 DNA: TGTGCCAGTAGTGTTAGCGGGAGCGTGGAGACCCAGTACTTC
D gene: NA; V gene: TRBV28; clone size: few; J gene: TRBJ1-1; CDR3 protein: CASSFLNPDRKAFF; CDR3 DNA: TGTGCCAGCAGTTTTCTCAACCCAGACAGGAAAGCTTTCTTT
D gene: TRBD2; V gene: TRBV5-1; clone size: NA; J gene: TRBJ2-3; CDR3 protein: CASSLATSVLDTQYF; CDR3 DNA: TGCGCCAGCAGCTTAGCGACTAGCGTCTTAGATACGCAGTATTTT
D gene: TRBD2; V gene: TRBV7-2; clone size: many; J gene: TRBJ2-5; CDR3 protein: CASSLALAGLGQETQYF; CDR3 DNA: TGTGCCAGCAGCTTAGCCCTAGCGGGACTAGGCCAAGAGACCCAGTACTTC
D gene: NA; V gene: TRBV7-2; clone size: few; J gene: TRBJ2-1; CDR3 protein: CASSATGTHNEQFF; CDR3 DNA: TGTGCCAGCAGCGCAACCGGGACTCACAATGAGCAGTTCTTC
D gene: TRBD2; V gene: TRBV5-1; clone size: NA; J gene: TRBJ2-2; CDR3 protein: CASSHQGSGSNTGELFF; CDR3 DNA: TGCGCCAGCAGCCATCAGGGGAGCGGGAGTAACACCGGGGAGCTGTTTTTT
D gene: TRBD1; V gene: TRBV7-6; clone size: few; J gene: TRBJ2-1; CDR3 protein: CASSRYPGTGANNEQFF; CDR3 DNA: TGTGCCAGCAGCCGATACCCCGGGACAGGGGCCAACAATGAGCAGTTCTTC
D gene: NA; V gene: TRBV7-2; clone size: many; J gene: TRBJ2-3; CDR3 protein: CASSLNGNLGADTQYF; CDR3 DNA: TGTGCCAGCAGCTTAAATGGGAATCTTGGCGCAGATACGCAGTATTTT
D gene: NA; V gene: TRBV4-1; clone size: few; J gene: TRBJ1-6; CDR3 protein: CASSQSRRDSFFNSPLHF; CDR3 DNA: TGCGCCAGCAGCCAATCTCGCCGTGACAGTTTCTTCAATTCACCCCTCCACTTT
D gene: NA; V gene: TRBV7-2; clone size: many; J gene: TRBJ2-1; CDR3 protein: CASSLERYNEQFF; CDR3 DNA: TGTGCCAGCAGCTTAGAACGTTACAATGAGCAGTTCTTC
D gene: TRBD1; V gene: TRBV12-3/TRBV12-4; clone size: few; J gene: TRBJ2-1; CDR3 protein: CASSPRLGQGSYNEQFF; CDR3 DNA: TGTGCCAGCAGTCCGCGACTTGGACAGGGGTCCTACAATGAGCAGTTCTTC
D gene: NA; V gene: TRBV7-2; clone size: NA; J gene: TRBJ2-3; CDR3 protein: CASSQQGTRGDTQYF; CDR3 DNA: TGTGCCAGCAGCCAACAGGGGACGCGGGGAGATACGCAGTATTTT
D gene: NA; V gene: TRBV7-2; clone size: many; J gene: TRBJ2-2; CDR3 protein: CASSPRGRGRTGELFF; CDR3 DNA: TGTGCCAGCAGCCCCCGGGGCAGGGGGAGGACCGGGGAGCTGTTTTTT